The 17 T cell receptor beta chains in this list originate from one sample, sequenced in a study of blood T cell repertoires in COVID-19. TCRdb's copy holds only in-frame clones and misses some; the assay was immunoSEQ multiplex PCR. Here the sample spans 200,000 to 250,000 clones, around 90% being singletons. Sequencing was carried out using PBMCs or T cells enriched from blood (not recorded which). The receptors stem from a man between 50 and 59 years old who had been exposed to COVID-19.

This chain uses TRBV6-5 with TRBJ2-7; a possible D gene is TRBD2 (6 bases). This CDR3 is 15 amino acids long. V was shortened by 4 bases and J by 2 bases, with 15 bases between the two germline ends. CDR1 is MNHEY and CDR2 is SVGAGI in the germline V gene. The CDR3 DNA is TGTGCCAGCAGTTCCGGGTGGAGGGGAACCTACGAGCAGTACTTC. Translation gives CASSSGWRGTYEQYF.

The chain employs TRBV5-6 and TRBJ1-1, with a tentative D call TRBD1 (6 bases). Germline V gene data show CDR1 as SGHDT and CDR2 as YYEEEE. V lost 4 bases, J lost 4 bases, and 20 bases lay in between. This CDR3 is built from 16 residues. In nucleotides, the CDR3 is TGTGCCAGCAGCCCCACAGGGAAATCAAGGGGCACTGAAGCTTTCTTT. Its translation is CASSPTGKSRGTEAFF.

This sequence joins TRBV9 and TRBJ1-2, with D possibly TRBD1 on 6 matching bases. In germline, CDR1 is SGDLS, CDR2 YYNGEE. V gave up 5 bases and J gave up 7 bases, with 21 bases separating them. CDR3 length: 15 residues. As DNA, the CDR3 is TGTGCCAGCAGTACACCTACCGTGGGGGCCGGTGGCTACACCTTC. It encodes CASSTPTVGAGGYTF.

CDR3 nucleotides: TGTGCCAGTAGTCCTAGCGGGGGCGGTTACAATGAGCAGTTCTTC. Protein sequence: CASSPSGGGYNEQFF. This chain uses TRBV19 with TRBJ2-1, with 10 bases fitting TRBD2. CDR1 is LNHDA, CDR2 SQIVND, per germline (reference sequence). V shed 5 bases and J 4 bases; nucleotides not matched to a gene: 5. The CDR3 covers 15 residues.

The V and J genes are TRBV6-5 and TRBJ1-6; D remains ambiguous. Germline CDR1 and CDR2: MNHEY and SVGAGI. Trimming left V 7 bases short and J 7 bases short, with 17 bases between. The CDR3 runs 15 residues. CDR3 residues: CASTGGNSLNSPLHF. CDR3 coding DNA: TGTGCCAGCACCGGAGGGAATTCCTTAAATTCACCCCTCCACTTT.

The J gene is TRBJ2-1, the V gene TRBV29-1; 8 nucleotides match TRBD2. Germline trimming cut 5 bases from V and 7 bases from J; bases unmatched to any gene: 10. CDR3 length: 14 residues. Per germline, CDR1 SQVTM and CDR2 ANQGSEA. The CDR3 DNA reads TGCAGCGTTCTTAGCGGGATGGGTGTAAATGAGCAGTTCTTC. Translation gives CSVLSGMGVNEQFF.

The V gene is TRBV30, the J gene TRBJ2-6; D ambiguous. Germline V lookup: CDR1 GTSNPN, CDR2 SVGIG (reference sequence). The CDR3 has 16 amino acids. Trimming left V 0 bases short and J 0 bases short, with 9 bases between. In DNA, the CDR3 is TGTGCCTGGAGTGTCCTTAGTGTCTCTGGGGCCAACGTCCTGACTTTC. This translates into CAWSVLSVSGANVLTF.

Details on this clone: The DNA is left out, because the CDR3 cannot be placed on it with certainty; the CDR3 is given as TCRdb lists it. The genes are TRBV2 and TRBJ2-7; no check of the table's D call, TRBD1, against the DNA was made. The CDR3 spans 13 residues, counting both ends. Germline assignment: CDR1 SNHLY and CDR2 FYNNEI. Here the CDR3 reads CASILDRAGEQYF.

The rearrangement uses TRBV5-1 and TRBJ1-1; perhaps TRBD1 as D (6 bases). This CDR3 has 14 residues. Between the trimmed V and J ends, which lost 2 bases and 1 base, there was a span of 9 bases. Germline V gene sequence: CDR1 SGHRS, CDR2 YFSETQ. DNA of the CDR3: TGCGCCAGCAGCTTTGGCAGGGGGAACACTGAAGCTTTCTTT. Residues: CASSFGRGNTEAFF.

The chain joins TRBV18 to TRBJ1-5; 9 nucleotides agree with TRBD1. CDR1 and CDR2 from the germline V gene are KGHSH and LQKENI. Unmatched junction bases numbered 12, after V lost 5 bases and J lost 4 bases. The CDR3 totals 17 residues. This chain's CDR3 is CASSLDPGQGRNQPQHF. Here the CDR3 DNA reads TGTGCCAGCTCATTAGATCCCGGACAGGGGAGGAATCAGCCCCAGCATTTT.

The chain recombines TRBV5-1 with TRBJ1-1; a possible D gene is TRBD1 (6 bases). Germline values: CDR1 SGHRS, CDR2 YFSETQ. The ends were cut back, 1 base at V and 0 bases at J, with 7 bases in the middle. This CDR3 has 14 residues. The chain's CDR3 is CASSLRDMNTEAFF. CDR3 bases: TGCGCCAGCAGCTTGAGGGACATGAACACTGAAGCTTTCTTT.

This clone was observed a single time. This sequence joins TRBV18 and TRBJ1-6; unclear D gene. CDR3 length: 15 amino acids. From germline, CDR1 is KGHSH and CDR2 LQKENI. V was pared by 6 bases and J by 0 bases, with 9 bases between. The CDR3 nucleotides are TGTGCCAGCTCGCTGACAAGCTCCTATAATTCACCCCTCCACTTT. Protein sequence: CASSLTSSYNSPLHF.

The V gene is TRBV5-1, the J gene TRBJ1-1; 10 bases align to TRBD1. Germline CDR1 SGHRS, CDR2 YFSETQ. With V trimmed by 4 bases and J by 5 bases, 8 bases remained unmatched. The CDR3 sequence is 15 residues long. In nucleotides, the CDR3 is TGCGCCAGCAGCCCGGGACAGGGGCTAAGGACTGAAGCTTTCTTT. Translation: CASSPGQGLRTEAFF. The full variable domain, its missing parts supplied by reference TRBV5-1 and TRBJ1-1, is KAGVTQTPRYLIKTRGQQVTLSCSPISGHRSVSWYQQTPGQGLQFLFEYFSETQRNKGNFPGRFSGRQFSNSRSEMNVSTLELGDSALYLCASSPGQGLRTEAFFGQGTRLTVV.

In DNA, the CDR3 is TGTGCCAGCAGCTTAGCGTCCGGGACAGGGGTTTCCTCTGGAAACACCATATATTTT. Protein sequence: CASSLASGTGVSSGNTIYF. The chain employs TRBV7-9 and TRBJ1-3; 10 nucleotides agree with TRBD1. CDR1 is SEHNR and CDR2 is FQNEAQ in the germline V gene (reference sequence). The CDR3 is 19 amino acids. J gave up 0 bases and V 0 bases, and 8 bases lay outside the gene matches.

CDR3 protein: CASSQDSLRLAGGRETQYF. DNA for the CDR3: TGTGCCAGCAGCCAAGATTCGTTGAGACTAGCGGGGGGCCGGGAGACCCAGTACTTC. The chain has TRBV3-1 (or the pseudogene TRBV3-2) and TRBJ2-5, with 13 bases fitting TRBD2. The germline gives CDR1 LGHDT, CDR2 YNNKEL (reference sequence). V shed 0 bases, J shed 5 bases, and the junction held 12 bases outside the gene matches. The CDR3 has 19 residues.

This chain joins TRBV10-3 and TRBJ2-1, with D maybe TRBD2 (6 bases). The length of the CDR3 is 17 residues. Trimming took off 6 bases at V and 4 bases at J, with 22 bases between the two ends. Germline-derived CDR1 and CDR2 are ENHRY and SYGVKD. This CDR3 reads CAIRTGGAGTLYNEQFF. CDR3 coding DNA: TGTGCCATCAGAACTGGGGGTGCAGGGACTCTTTACAATGAGCAGTTCTTC.

The chain carries TRBV5-1 and TRBJ1-4; TRBD1 is a possible D gene (5 bases). V dropped 0 bases and J dropped 6 bases, with 9 bases sitting between them. CDR3 length: 14 amino acids. Looked up from germline, CDR1 is SGHRS and CDR2 is YFSETQ. CDR3 sequence: CASSLEGADEKLFF. CDR3 nucleotides: TGCGCCAGCAGCTTGGAAGGGGCCGATGAAAAACTGTTTTTT.